The sequence of this T cell receptor (beta chain) was determined in a study of shared clonotypes between healthy human individuals. Repertoires were generated with immunoSEQ multiplex PCR, while TCRdb's copy carries only in-frame clones and drops some. The sample contains some 89,000 clones, 67% of which appear only once. The germline V gene encodes CDR1 SGHRS and CDR2 YFSETQ. The junction had 13 bases not matched to a gene; V was cut back by 4 bases and J by 0 bases. The CDR3 runs 18 residues. The specimen sequenced was memory CD8+ T cells sorted from blood. Described subset: CD45RO+ cells pooled with CCR7-negative TemRA cells. This receptor was taken from a man aged 25-45 years in good health. The chain couples TRBV5-1 to TRBJ2-3; 8 nucleotides agree with TRBD2. This chain's CDR3 is CASSLGAGVGSSTDTQYF. The CDR3 DNA follows: TGCGCCAGCAGCCTAGGAGCGGGAGTAGGATCAAGCACAGATACGCAGTATTTT. The variable domain in full, with the rest retrieved from reference TRBV5-1 and TRBJ2-3, is KAGVTQTPRYLIKTRGQQVTLSCSPISGHRSVSWYQQTPGQGLQFLFEYFSETQRNKGNFPGRFSGRQFSNSRSEMNVSTLELGDSALYLCASSLGAGVGSSTDTQYFGPGTRLTVL.